A single T cell receptor (beta chain) is shown here with its context. The data originate from a study of blood T cell repertoires in COVID-19. Whole-study context: COVID-19 samples from acute and convalescent phases originated in the United States, Italy and Spain.

This table comes from immunoSEQ multiplex PCR, and its TCRdb copy is limited to in-frame clones, with some not included. This table has about 81,000 clones, approximately 89% appearing once. The CDR3 contains 15 residues. Germline-derived CDR1 and CDR2 are SGHNT and YENEEA. The V end was cut by 1 base, the J end by 2 bases, with 10 bases between. What was sequenced was peripheral blood. The gene calls are TRBV11-3 and TRBJ2-3, with TRBD2 as a possible D gene (6 bases). This TCR came from a man aged 70 or older with active or convalescent COVID-19. The CDR3: CASSLGGDYTDTQYF. Here the CDR3 DNA reads TGTGCCAGCAGCTTAGGCGGGGATTACACAGATACGCAGTATTTT.